The rows below give T cell receptor beta chains drawn from one sample of a study of T cell responses to AZD1222 COVID-19 vaccine. Using immunoSEQ multiplex PCR, the repertoire was profiled, and TCRdb retains in-frame clones only, with some absent. The data contain roughly 130,000 clones, more than 90% of them singletons. Here the sequenced sample was peripheral blood, taken on day 0 of AZD1222 vaccination. The source is an adult in good health. CDR3s include the opening cysteine and the closing phenylalanine or tryptophan. A D gene is named only where the DNA matches it firmly. Some rows have no size entry. The others give once, few or many, or a class for an expanded clone.

TRBV27	once	TRBD1	TRBJ1-1	TGTGCCAGCAGTTCCAGGACAGGGGGAACTGAAGCTTTCTTT	CASSSRTGGTEAFF
TRBV5-6	-	-	TRBJ1-2	TGTGCCAGCAGCTCGCAGGGGTTGAGACGCTATGGCTACACCTTC	CASSSQGLRRYGYTF
TRBV19	-	-	TRBJ2-1	TGTGCCAGTAGGACCATCGGCGGCGGCTCCTACAATGAGCAGTTCTTC	CASRTIGGGSYNEQFF
TRBV3-1/TRBV3-2	-	-	TRBJ1-3	TGTGCCAGCAGCCAAGGCGTCGAAAACACCATATATTTT	CASSQGVENTIYF
TRBV27	once	TRBD2	TRBJ2-5	TGTGCCAGCAGAGCCGACACCGGCGGGAGGGTGACCCAGTACTTC	CASRADTGGRVTQYF
TRBV19	once	-	TRBJ2-1	TGTGCCAGTAGTATTGTTCCGGGGGTCTACAATGAGCAGTTCTTC	CASSIVPGVYNEQFF
TRBV30	-	-	TRBJ1-2	TGTGCCTGGGCCGGGACGGATTTCGGAGGCTACACCTTC	CAWAGTDFGGYTF
TRBV7-8	-	-	TRBJ1-3	TGTGCCAGCAGCCACAGGGCTGGAAACACCATATATTTT	CASSHRAGNTIYF
TRBV30	-	-	TRBJ1-4	TGTGCCTGGAGTGGGCCCTTAGGACTCAGCAATGAAAAACTGTTTTTT	CAWSGPLGLSNEKLFF
TRBV7-9	-	TRBD1	TRBJ1-3	TGTGCCAGCAGCTTAGTGACAGGGATCTCTGGAAACACCATATATTTT	CASSLVTGISGNTIYF
TRBV19	-	-	TRBJ1-5	TGTGCCAGTAGTTTCACGGGCCAGGGGAATTTAATGGAGCCCCAGCATTTT	CASSFTGQGNLMEPQHF
TRBV4-3	-	-	TRBJ1-1	TGCGCCAGCAGCCAAGGGGGTTCGGCTTTCTTT	CASSQGGSAFF
TRBV4-2	-	-	TRBJ2-3	TGTGCCAGCAGCCAAGCGTTCAACACAGATACGCAGTATTTT	CASSQAFNTDTQYF
TRBV7-2	-	-	TRBJ1-2	TGTGCCAGCAGCCCACTGGTAGGCAACTATGGCTACACCTTC	CASSPLVGNYGYTF
TRBV9	once	-	TRBJ2-7	TGTGCCAGCAGCCCCCCATCCTCCTACGAGCAGTACTTC	CASSPPSSYEQYF
TRBV11-3	-	TRBD2	TRBJ2-3	TGTGCCAGCAGCCCGGGGACTAGCGGGAGTTGGACGCAGTATTTT	CASSPGTSGSWTQYF
TRBV7-9	-	TRBD1	TRBJ1-4	TGTGCCAGCAGCCCCCGGGGACAGAATAATGAAAAACTGTTTTTT	CASSPRGQNNEKLFF
TRBV11-3	once	TRBD1	TRBJ2-1	TGTGCCAGCAGCTTATTGGGACAGGGTGACAATGAGCAGTTCTTC	CASSLLGQGDNEQFF
TRBV7-9	-	-	TRBJ2-1	TGTGCCAGCAGCCACCATCAGGGGATGGTCAATGAGCAGTTCTTC	CASSHHQGMVNEQFF